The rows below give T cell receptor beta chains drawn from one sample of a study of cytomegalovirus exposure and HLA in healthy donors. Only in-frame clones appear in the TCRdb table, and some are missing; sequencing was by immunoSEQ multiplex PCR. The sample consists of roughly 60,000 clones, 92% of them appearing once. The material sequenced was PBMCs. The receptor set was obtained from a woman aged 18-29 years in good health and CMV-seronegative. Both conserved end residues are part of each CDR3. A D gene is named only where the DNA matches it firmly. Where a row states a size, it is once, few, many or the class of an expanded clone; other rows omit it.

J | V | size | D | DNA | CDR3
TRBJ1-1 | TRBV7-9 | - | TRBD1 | TGTGCCAGCACTTGGACAGGGGAGTCTGAAGCTTTCTTT | CASTWTGESEAFF
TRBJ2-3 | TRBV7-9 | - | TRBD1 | TGTGCCAGCGGGACAGTCCTCACAGATACGCAGTATTTT | CASGTVLTDTQYF
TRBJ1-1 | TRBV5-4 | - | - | TGTGCCAGCAGCGTTCGCACAGTTATGAACACTGAAGCTTTCTTT | CASSVRTVMNTEAFF
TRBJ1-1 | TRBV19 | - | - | TGTGCCAGTAGTATAACCGGGACATCCGTCGCTTTCTTT | CASSITGTSVAFF
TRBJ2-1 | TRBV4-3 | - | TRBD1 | TGCGCCAGCAGCCAAGATGGGAGACAGGGCTTTGAGCAGTTCTTC | CASSQDGRQGFEQFF
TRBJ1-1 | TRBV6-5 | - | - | - | CASRFGAGIPEAFF
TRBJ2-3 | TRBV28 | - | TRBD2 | TGTGCCAGCAGTCCCGTAGCGGGCGGGGGCACAGATACGCAGTATTTT | CASSPVAGGGTDTQYF
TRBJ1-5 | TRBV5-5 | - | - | TGTGCCAGCAGCTTGGCCAGGCAGGACTTTAATCAGCCCCAGCATTTT | CASSLARQDFNQPQHF
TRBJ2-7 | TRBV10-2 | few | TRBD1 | TGCGCCAGCAGTGAGCCGGGGACAGCTAGCTCCTACGAGCAGTACTTC | CASSEPGTASSYEQYF
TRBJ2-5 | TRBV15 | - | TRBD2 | TGTGCCACCAGCAGCCCGACTAGCGGGGAGACCCAGTACTTC | CATSSPTSGETQYF
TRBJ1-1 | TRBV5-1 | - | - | TGCGCCAGCAGCTTGGGGCAGGTAGAAACTGAAGCTTTCTTT | CASSLGQVETEAFF
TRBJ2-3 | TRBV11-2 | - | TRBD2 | TGTGCCAGCAGCTTAGGGGGGACTAGCGGATACACAGATACGCAGTATTTT | CASSLGGTSGYTDTQYF
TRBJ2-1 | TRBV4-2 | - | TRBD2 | TGTGCCAGCAGCCAAACTAGCGGGGGGAGTAATGAGCAGTTCTTC | CASSQTSGGSNEQFF
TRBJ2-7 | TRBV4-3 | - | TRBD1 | TGCGCCAGCAGCCACACTCCGGGACAGGGCTACGAGCAGTACTTC | CASSHTPGQGYEQYF
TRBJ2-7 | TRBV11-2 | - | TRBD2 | TGTGCCAGCAGCTCTACTAGCGGGGACTCCTACGAGCAGTACTTC | CASSSTSGDSYEQYF
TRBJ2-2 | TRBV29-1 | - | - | TGCAGCGTTGAAGATCTGCTCGACAGCGGGGAGCTGTTTTTT | CSVEDLLDSGELFF
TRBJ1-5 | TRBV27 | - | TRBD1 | TGTGCCAGCAGTTTATTTACAGGGGAACAGCCCCAGCATTTT | CASSLFTGEQPQHF
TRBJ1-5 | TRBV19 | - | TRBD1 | TGTGCCAGTAGTATAGGACCTGCAGGGGACAGAAATAGCAATCAGCCCCAGCATTTT | CASSIGPAGDRNSNQPQHF
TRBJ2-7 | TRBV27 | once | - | TGTGCCAGCAGCTCGCTAGGGGGTCACTACGAGCAGTACTTC | CASSSLGGHYEQYF
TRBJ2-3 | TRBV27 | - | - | TGTGCCAGCAGGACCTGGTTTGGAGCCACAGATACGCAGTATTTT | CASRTWFGATDTQYF
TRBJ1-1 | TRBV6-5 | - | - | TGTGCCAGCAGTGCTCAGGAGAACACTGAAGCTTTCTTT | CASSAQENTEAFF
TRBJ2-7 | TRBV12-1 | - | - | TGTGCCAGCAGCCAGGACACCTCCTACGAGCAGTACTTC | CASSQDTSYEQYF
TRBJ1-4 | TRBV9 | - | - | TGTGCCAGCACCCGGCGTGGGGGGGCGGGTGAAAAACTGTTTTTT | CASTRRGGAGEKLFF
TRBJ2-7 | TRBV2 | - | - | TGTGCCAGCAGTGAGGATCAGGGGCTTTTTTACGAGCAGTACTTC | CASSEDQGLFYEQYF
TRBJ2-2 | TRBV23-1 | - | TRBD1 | TGCGCCAGCAGTCAAGGACAGGGACCGAACACCGGGGAGCTGTTTTTT | CASSQGQGPNTGELFF
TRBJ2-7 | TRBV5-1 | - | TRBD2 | TGCGCCAGCAGCTTCTCGCCCGCTAGCGGGGGCTACGAGCAGTACTTC | CASSFSPASGGYEQYF
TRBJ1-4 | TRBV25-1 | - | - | TGTGCCAGCAGTGTCGGGGGTGCTGAAAAACTGTTTTTT | CASSVGGAEKLFF
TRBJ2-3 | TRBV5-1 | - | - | TGCGCCAGCAGCTTGGACTTTCAAGCAGATACGCAGTATTTT | CASSLDFQADTQYF
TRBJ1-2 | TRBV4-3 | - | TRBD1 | TGCGCCAGCAGCCCGACAGGGATTAGTGGGGGCTACACCTTC | CASSPTGISGGYTF
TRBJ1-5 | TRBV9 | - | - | TGTGCCAGCAGCTTAGACACAAATCAGCCCCAGCATTTT | CASSLDTNQPQHF
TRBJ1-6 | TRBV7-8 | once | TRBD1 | TGTGCCAGCAGCTTAGCAGGGGGCCCCAGTAATTCACCCCTCCACTTT | CASSLAGGPSNSPLHF
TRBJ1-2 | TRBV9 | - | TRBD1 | TGTGCCAGCAGCGTCCAGGGGGATGGCTACACCTTC | CASSVQGDGYTF
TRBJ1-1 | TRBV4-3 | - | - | TGCGCCAGCAGCCGTTTCGGGGGTGAAGCTTTCTTT | CASSRFGGEAFF
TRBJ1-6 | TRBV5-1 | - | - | TGCGCCAGCAGCTTGAGCAGGGGTAATTCACCCCTCCACTTT | CASSLSRGNSPLHF
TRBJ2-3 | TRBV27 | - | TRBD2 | TGTGCCAGCAGTTCCGGGACTAGCGGATCCACAGATACGCAGTATTTT | CASSSGTSGSTDTQYF
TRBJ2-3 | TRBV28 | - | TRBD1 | TGTGCCAGCACCCACCCGACAGGGGACACAGATACGCAGTATTTT | CASTHPTGDTDTQYF
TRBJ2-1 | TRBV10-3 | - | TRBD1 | TGTGCCACTCGAAACATACCGGGACAGGGACACTACAATGAGCAGTTCTTC | CATRNIPGQGHYNEQFF
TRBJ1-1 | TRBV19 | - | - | TGTGCCAGTAGTACGGACAGAATGAACACTGAAGCTTTCTTT | CASSTDRMNTEAFF
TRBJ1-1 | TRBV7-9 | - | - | TGTGCCAGCAGTTCGAGGACTGAAGCTTTCTTT | CASSSRTEAFF
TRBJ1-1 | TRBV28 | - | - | TGTGCCAGCAGTTTATCGACCGGGTACTTCACTGAAGCTTTCTTT | CASSLSTGYFTEAFF
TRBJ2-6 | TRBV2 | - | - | TGTGCCAGCAGTGAGGCGGACTCTGGGGCCAACGTCCTGACTTTC | CASSEADSGANVLTF
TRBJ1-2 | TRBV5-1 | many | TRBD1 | TGCGCCAGCAGCTCCACCGGGACAGGGGACGGCTACACCTTC | CASSSTGTGDGYTF